The clone carrying this T cell receptor (beta chain) was seen more than once but under ten times. Its antigen is undetermined. TCRdb fed the 5' RACE reads into MiXCR, producing one record per CDR3 protein. The repertoire holds 150,000 to 200,000 distinct CDR3 sequences, with 11% as singletons. This sample was taken from a study of T-cell memory formation after mild COVID-19. General study points: Clones shrinking between day 15 and 85 showed a balanced CD4/CD8 split, and those that grew later tilted toward CD4+.

In germline, CDR1 is KGHDR, CDR2 SFDVKD. The CDR3 runs 12 residues. V was pared by 4 bases and J by 2 bases, with 2 bases between. The sequence was obtained from a man between 18 and 29 years old who had mild COVID-19 (a few samples of this study predate the infection). Cell type and time point are not known. This chain connects TRBV24-1 to TRBJ2-1; D is unclear. Sequenced: PBMCs or a T cell subset sorted from them (not recorded which). In nucleotides, the CDR3 is TGTGCCACCAGTGACCCCTACAATGAGCAGTTCTTC. This codes for CATSDPYNEQFF.